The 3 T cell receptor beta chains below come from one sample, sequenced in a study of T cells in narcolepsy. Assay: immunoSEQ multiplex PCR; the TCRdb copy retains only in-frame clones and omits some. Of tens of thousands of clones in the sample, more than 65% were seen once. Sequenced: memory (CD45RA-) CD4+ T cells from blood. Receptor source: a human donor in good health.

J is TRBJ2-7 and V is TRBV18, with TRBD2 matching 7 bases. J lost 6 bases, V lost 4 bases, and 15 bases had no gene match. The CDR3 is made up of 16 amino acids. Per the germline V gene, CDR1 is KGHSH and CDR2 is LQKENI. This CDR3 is CASSLISGTPRGEQYF. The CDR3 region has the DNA TGTGCCAGCTCACTCATCAGCGGGACCCCGAGGGGCGAGCAGTACTTC.

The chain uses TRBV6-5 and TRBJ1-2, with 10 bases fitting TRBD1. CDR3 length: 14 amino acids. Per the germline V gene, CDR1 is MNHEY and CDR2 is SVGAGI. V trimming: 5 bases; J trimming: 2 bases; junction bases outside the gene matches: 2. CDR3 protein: CASSTGQGNYGYTF. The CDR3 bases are TGTGCCAGCAGTACGGGACAGGGGAACTATGGCTACACCTTC.

The CDR3 region has the DNA TGTGCCAGCAGTGGGACAGGGACTTCACCCCTCCACTTT. Translation gives CASSGTGTSPLHF. The chain joins TRBV25-1 to TRBJ1-6, with 8 bases identical to TRBD1. CDR1 MGHDK and CDR2 SYGVNS come from the germline V gene. This CDR3 region has 13 residues. Trimming cost V 4 bases and J 9 bases; bases outside gene matches: 2.